This T cell receptor beta chain originates from a study of CD8 T cells in Susac syndrome. Findings of the study overall: The study conceded that its TCR sequencing and HLA analysis involved relatively few individuals.

TCR beta sequencing was performed on blood CD8+ and CD4+ T cells. Negative isolation was applied to CD8+ and CD4+ T cells, and FACS enrichment was applied to TEMRA cells. RNA totalling roughly 0.45 to 1 ug underwent reverse transcription with random hexamers. The amplification used immunoSEQ multiplex PCR on TCR beta CDR3; it spanned 54 Vbeta and 13 Jbeta. In TCRdb, the immunoSEQ multiplex PCR reads were re-called with MiXCR into one record per CDR3 protein. Among about 140,000 distinct CDR3 sequences, 85% to 95% were seen once, and the ten largest hold over 0.095%. The CDR3 contains 13 residues. V was shortened by 5 bases and J by 3 bases, with 10 bases between the two germline ends. Germline lookup yields CDR1 SGHTA and CDR2 FQGTGA. This clonotype appeared a single time. Its antigen is still unknown.

The chain uses TRBV7-3 and TRBJ2-5; D is undetermined. The sequenced sample consisted of CD4+ T cells from PBMCs. The source of this sequence is a human donor with multiple sclerosis. The CDR3 sequence is CASSVSREETQYF. The CDR3 nucleotides are TGTGCCAGCAGCGTCTCCCGAGAAGAGACCCAGTACTTC.